Below are 20 T cell receptor beta chains sequenced from a single sample in a study of T cell responses to AZD1222 COVID-19 vaccine. Clones were read by immunoSEQ multiplex PCR, and TCRdb kept only the in-frame ones, dropping some. The table lists over 100,000 clones, roughly four fifths of them singletons. Sample: peripheral blood, taken on day 0 of AZD1222 vaccination. The source is an adult in good health.

V is TRBV7-2 and J is TRBJ1-2; TRBD1 might be the D (5 bases). V lost 1 base and J lost 5, with 11 bases in between. Germline V gene data show CDR1 as SGHTA and CDR2 as FQGNSA. This CDR3 is built from 14 residues. The CDR3, as DNA: TGTGCCAGCAGCTTAGGCGGGACGGCTTATGGCTACACCTTC. Protein: CASSLGGTAYGYTF.

The rearrangement uses TRBV28 and TRBJ1-4, with D unclear. This CDR3 is built from 15 residues. The germline V gene has CDR1 MDHEN and CDR2 SYDVKM. Trimming cost V 5 bases and J 0 bases, with 10 bases left between them. CDR3: CASSLQPATNEKLFF. As DNA, the CDR3 is TGTGCCAGCAGTCTTCAACCAGCAACTAATGAAAAACTGTTTTTT.

The rearrangement joins TRBV5-1 to TRBJ2-1; TRBD2 is a possible D gene (5 bases). CDR3 size: 15 residues. CDR1 is SGHRS and CDR2 is YFSETQ in the germline V gene. V was pared by 0 bases and J by 0 bases, with 7 bases between. CDR3 DNA: TGCGCCAGCAGCTTGGGGGAGAGCTCCTACAATGAGCAGTTCTTC. Amino acids: CASSLGESSYNEQFF.

The V call is TRBV6-6, the J call TRBJ2-7; D possibly corresponds to TRBD1 (6 bases). The length of the CDR3 is 13 residues. Germline V CDR1 and CDR2: MNHNY, SVGAGI (reference sequence). V gave up 7 bases and J gave up 7 bases, with 17 bases separating them. The CDR3 coding sequence is TGTGCCAGCATCTCCGGGACACGGAGGGAGCAGTACTTC. As protein: CASISGTRREQYF.

V usage is TRBV6-5 and J usage is TRBJ2-3; the D is unclear. The CDR3 length is 12 residues. V lost 7 bases, J lost 6 bases, and 11 bases lay in between. In germline, CDR1 is MNHEY, CDR2 SVGAGI. This chain's CDR3 is CASTLRSDTQYF. CDR3 in DNA: TGTGCCAGCACCCTGCGGTCTGATACGCAGTATTTT.

A few counts support this clone. The rearrangement links TRBV12-3 or TRBV12-4 to TRBJ2-6; D unclear. The length of the CDR3 is 13 residues. V lost 7 bases and J 0 bases, leaving 4 bases between the germline ends. CDR3 bases: TGTGCCAGCACAGGCTCTGGGGCCAACGTCCTGACTTTC. It encodes CASTGSGANVLTF.

J is TRBJ1-5 and V is TRBV19; no clear D gene. CDR3 length equals 15 residues. The germline V and J ends were trimmed by 0 bases and 5 bases, with 11 bases remaining between them. Germline V CDR1 and CDR2: LNHDA, SQIVND (reference sequence). The CDR3 DNA is TGTGCCAGTAGTATAGATATCACAGCGTATCAGCCCCAGCATTTT. Translating gives CASSIDITAYQPQHF.

The chain employs TRBV7-2 and TRBJ2-7; D remains unclear. The CDR3 consists of 14 residues. V lost 6 bases and J 2 bases, leaving 14 bases between the germline ends. The germline gives CDR1 SGHTA, CDR2 FQGNSA. CDR3 protein: CASSLFRGTYEQYF. The CDR3 bases are TGTGCCAGCAGTCTCTTCCGTGGAACCTACGAGCAGTACTTC.

The chain combines TRBV4-1 with TRBJ2-2, with 7 bases lining up with TRBD2. The J segment lost 4 bases and the V segment lost 4 bases, leaving 15 bases of the junction unmatched. The CDR3 covers 18 residues. Germline lookup yields CDR1 MGHRA and CDR2 YSYEKL. The chain's CDR3 is CASSLQELTAGITGELFF. CDR3 nucleotides: TGCGCCAGCAGCCTCCAAGAACTAACAGCGGGAATCACCGGGGAGCTGTTTTTT.

There are a few counts of this clone. V is TRBV4-1 and J is TRBJ1-1; TRBD1 might be the D (6 bases). V was pared by 1 base and J by 3 bases, with 12 bases between. CDR3 length equals 15 residues. Germline V gives CDR1 MGHRA, CDR2 YSYEKL. The CDR3 sequence: CASSQVQGGDTEAFF. CDR3 in DNA: TGCGCCAGCAGCCAAGTACAGGGCGGGGACACTGAAGCTTTCTTT.

The V gene is TRBV5-1, the J gene TRBJ2-2; 7 positions match TRBD1. The CDR3 loop spans 14 amino acids. Germline V gives CDR1 SGHRS, CDR2 YFSETQ. V was clipped by 3 bases and J by 5 bases; unmatched bases: 4. The CDR3 region is CASSSTGRTGELFF. CDR3 nucleotide sequence: TGCGCCAGCAGCTCGACAGGGCGGACCGGGGAGCTGTTTTTT.

V is TRBV7-9 and J is TRBJ1-2, with 7 bases aligning to TRBD1. This CDR3 has 14 residues. Germline CDR1 reads SEHNR; CDR2 reads FQNEAQ (reference sequence). The ends lost 5 bases at V and 9 bases at J; junction bases unmatched: 12. The CDR3 reads CASSLERQGSSYTF. The CDR3 DNA reads TGTGCCAGCAGCCTTGAGAGACAGGGCAGTAGCTACACCTTC.

The V and J genes are TRBV7-9 and TRBJ2-3; TRBD1 aligns across 9 bases. Germline V gene data show CDR1 as SEHNR and CDR2 as FQNEAQ (reference sequence). V lost 5 bases and J lost 1; bases outside the gene matches: 4. The CDR3 has 15 residues. In DNA form, the CDR3 reads TGTGCCAGCAGCCCTAGGACAGGGGGCACAGATACGCAGTATTTT. It codes for CASSPRTGGTDTQYF.

V usage is TRBV3-1 (or the pseudogene TRBV3-2) and J usage is TRBJ2-1; D is unclear. The CDR3 totals 13 residues. Germline assignment: CDR1 LGHDT and CDR2 YNNKEL (reference sequence). Trimming removed 4 bases at V and 3 bases at J, with 7 bases between. The CDR3 loop reads CASSLSVYNEQFF. The DNA for the CDR3 is TGTGCCAGCAGCCTATCGGTCTACAATGAGCAGTTCTTC.

CDR3 in DNA: TGTGCCATCAGTGAAGGGGTGAGCGGTCGGCCCCAGCATTTT. Its translation: CAISEGVSGRPQHF. This chain links TRBV10-3 with TRBJ1-5; D is possibly TRBD1 (5 bases). CDR3 length equals 14 residues. Germline V CDR1 and CDR2: ENHRY, SYGVKD. V lost 3 bases and J lost 9, with 15 bases in between.

J is TRBJ2-5 and V is TRBV12-3 or TRBV12-4; D is ambiguous. The CDR3 loop spans 12 amino acids. V was clipped by 5 bases and J by 5 bases, with 9 bases between them. The CDR3 coding sequence is TGTGCCAGCAGTCCACCCCTGGAGACCCAGTACTTC. This translates into CASSPPLETQYF.

V usage is TRBV10-3 and J usage is TRBJ2-7; either TRBD1 or TRBD2 may fit D (5 bases each). Between the trimmed V and J ends, which lost 4 bases and 6 bases, there was a span of 16 bases. This CDR3 spans 14 amino acids. The V gene's germline CDR1 is ENHRY and CDR2 SYGVKD. In DNA, the CDR3 is TGTGCCATCAGTGTCAGGGAGTATGAAGGCGAGCAGTACTTC. It is translated as CAISVREYEGEQYF.

The genes are TRBV11-3 and TRBJ2-1; D gene unclear. V lost 4 bases and J 8 bases, leaving 6 bases between the germline ends. Germline V gene lookup returns CDR1 SGHNT and CDR2 YENEEA. This CDR3 comprises 11 residues. The CDR3 sequence: CASSSSDEQFF. Here the CDR3 DNA reads TGTGCCAGCAGCTCTTCTGATGAGCAGTTCTTC. Drawing the rest from reference TRBV11-3 and TRBJ2-1, the complete variable domain is EAGVVQSPRYKIIEKKQPVAFWCNPISGHNTLYWYLQNLGQGPELLIRYENEEAVDDSQLPKDRFSAERLKGVDSTLKIQPAELGDSAVYLCASSSSDEQFFGPGTRLTVL.

The rearrangement links TRBV5-1 to TRBJ2-3; 10 bases are shared with TRBD2. The CDR3 spans 16 residues. CDR1 and CDR2 (germline): SGHRS, YFSETQ. With V trimmed by 4 bases and J by 3 bases, 8 bases remained unmatched. The CDR3 DNA follows: TGCGCCAGCAGCACGCCGACTAGCGGGCTAACAGATACGCAGTATTTT. Translation gives CASSTPTSGLTDTQYF.

J is TRBJ1-5 and V is TRBV6-6; tentative D call: TRBD1 (5 bases). The V gene's germline CDR1 is MNHNY and CDR2 SVGAGI (reference sequence). The CDR3 sequence is 16 residues long. V was clipped by 6 bases and J by 3 bases, with 18 bases between them. CDR3 bases: TGTGCCAGCAGAGACGAGGGTACAGGTAACAATCAGCCCCAGCATTTT. Translation: CASRDEGTGNNQPQHF.